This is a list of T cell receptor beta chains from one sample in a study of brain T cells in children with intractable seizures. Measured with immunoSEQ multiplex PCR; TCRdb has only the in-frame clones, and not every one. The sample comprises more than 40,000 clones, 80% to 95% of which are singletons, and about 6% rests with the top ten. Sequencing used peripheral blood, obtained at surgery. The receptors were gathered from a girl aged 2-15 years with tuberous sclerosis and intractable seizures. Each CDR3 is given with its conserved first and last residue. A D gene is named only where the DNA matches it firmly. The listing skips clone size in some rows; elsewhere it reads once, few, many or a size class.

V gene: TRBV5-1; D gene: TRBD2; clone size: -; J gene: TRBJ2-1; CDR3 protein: CASSLTSGGVYNEQFF; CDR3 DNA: TGCGCCAGCAGCTTGACTAGCGGGGGGGTATACAATGAGCAGTTCTTC
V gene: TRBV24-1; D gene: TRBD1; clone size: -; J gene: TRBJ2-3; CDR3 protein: CATSEALRGFEDTQYF; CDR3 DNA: TGTGCCACCAGTGAGGCCCTCAGGGGGTTTGAAGATACGCAGTATTTT
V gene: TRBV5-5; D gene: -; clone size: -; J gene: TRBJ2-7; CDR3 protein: CASSFSYEQYF; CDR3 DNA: TGTGCCAGCAGCTTTAGCTACGAGCAGTACTTC
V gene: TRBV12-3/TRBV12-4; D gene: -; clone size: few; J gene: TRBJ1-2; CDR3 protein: CASSGKGGFGYTF; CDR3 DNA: TGTGCCAGCAGTGGGAAGGGGGGGTTCGGCTACACCTTC
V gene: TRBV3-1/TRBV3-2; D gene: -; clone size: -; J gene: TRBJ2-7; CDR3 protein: CASSPGIGQYF; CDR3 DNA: TGTGCCAGCAGCCCGGGTATCGGACAGTACTTC
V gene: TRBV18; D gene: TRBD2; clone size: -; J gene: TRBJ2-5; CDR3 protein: CASSGLAVQETQYF; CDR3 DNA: TGTGCCAGCTCCGGACTAGCGGTCCAAGAGACCCAGTACTTC
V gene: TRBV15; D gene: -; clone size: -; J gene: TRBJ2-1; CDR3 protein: CATSRESSPYNEQFF; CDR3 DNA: TGTGCCACCAGCAGAGAGTCTAGCCCCTACAATGAGCAGTTCTTC
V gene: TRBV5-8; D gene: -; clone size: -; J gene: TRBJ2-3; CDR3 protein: CASSLTGTPSTDTQYF; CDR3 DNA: TGTGCCAGCAGCTTGACCGGGACCCCAAGCACAGATACGCAGTATTTT
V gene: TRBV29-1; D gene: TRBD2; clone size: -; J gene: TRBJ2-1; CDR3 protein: CSVWTSGGAVNEQFF; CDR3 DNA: TGCAGCGTGTGGACTAGCGGGGGGGCCGTGAATGAGCAGTTCTTC
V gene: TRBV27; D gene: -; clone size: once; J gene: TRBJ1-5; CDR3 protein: CASSLQGLDQPQHF; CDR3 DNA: TGTGCCAGCAGTTTACAGGGGCTAGATCAGCCCCAGCATTTT